These 7 T cell receptor beta chains came from one sample sequenced in a study of STAT5B mutations in CD4+ large granular lymphocyte leukemia. Sequencing was performed with immunoSEQ multiplex PCR; in TCRdb, only in-frame clones are kept and a portion is missing. The sample lists some 27,000 clones, about 81% occurring once. Sequenced sample: CD4+ T cells from blood buffy coats. Receptors were obtained from a human donor in good health.

The chain uses TRBV5-4 and TRBJ2-5, with 7 bases lining up with TRBD1. The J call is uncertain, as TRBJ2-7 better fits the DNA end. In germline, CDR1 is SGHNT, CDR2 YYREEE (reference sequence). The CDR3 runs to 15 residues. The CDR3 region has the DNA TGTGCCAGCAGCTTGACGGGACAGAGCCGCTACGAGCAGTACTTC. Translation gives CASSLTGQSRYEQYF.

V is TRBV10-3 and J is TRBJ2-1, with TRBD2 matching 9 bases. This CDR3 region has 14 residues. V trimming: 0 bases; J trimming: 7 bases; junction bases outside the gene matches: 1. Per germline, CDR1 ENHRY and CDR2 SYGVKD. CDR3 loop: CAISESSGRNEQFF. DNA of the CDR3: TGTGCCATCAGTGAGTCTAGCGGGAGAAATGAGCAGTTCTTC.

This chain uses TRBV6-5 with TRBJ2-5; tentative D call: TRBD1 (5 bases). The CDR3 has 13 amino acids. Germline values: CDR1 MNHEY, CDR2 SVGAGI. Between the trimmed V and J ends, which lost 7 bases and 4 bases, there was a span of 13 bases. CDR3 loop: CASIGHTRETQYF. CDR3 DNA: TGTGCCAGCATCGGACACACCAGAGAGACCCAGTACTTC.

This chain connects TRBV6-5 to TRBJ2-7; TRBD2 agrees at 9 bases. The germline V gene has CDR1 MNHEY and CDR2 SVGAGI. The CDR3 loop spans 15 amino acids. V trimming: 4 bases; J trimming: 4 bases; junction bases outside the gene matches: 8. CDR3 sequence: CASSSIAGVRYEQYF. The CDR3 DNA reads TGTGCCAGCAGTTCAATAGCGGGAGTTCGTTACGAGCAGTACTTC.

The chain couples TRBV5-1 to TRBJ1-6; D ambiguous. This CDR3 comprises 14 residues. Germline V gene data show CDR1 as SGHRS and CDR2 as YFSETQ. Trimming took off 0 bases at V and 7 bases at J, with 8 bases between the two ends. CDR3 DNA: TGCGCCAGCAGCTTGGGGCGGGAGAATTCACCCCTCCACTTT. Its protein is CASSLGRENSPLHF. The variable domain in full, with the rest retrieved from reference TRBV5-1 and TRBJ1-6, is KAGVTQTPRYLIKTRGQQVTLSCSPISGHRSVSWYQQTPGQGLQFLFEYFSETQRNKGNFPGRFSGRQFSNSRSEMNVSTLELGDSALYLCASSLGRENSPLHFGNGTRLTVT.

This clone was seen only a few times. The chain couples TRBV7-8 to TRBJ2-2, with TRBD1 matching over 11 bases. The CDR3 sequence is 16 residues long. Per germline, CDR1 SGHVS and CDR2 FQNEAQ. With V trimmed by 5 bases and J by 1 base, 3 bases remained unmatched. CDR3 sequence (DNA): TGTGCCAGCAGCGCCGGGACAGGGGGGAACACCGGGGAGCTGTTTTTT. It codes for CASSAGTGGNTGELFF.

The chain joins TRBV5-1 to TRBJ2-2; D is possibly TRBD2 (5 bases). This CDR3 spans 16 amino acids. The ends were cut back, 3 bases at V and 4 bases at J, with 16 bases in the middle. Germline CDR1 and CDR2: SGHRS and YFSETQ. CDR3 DNA: TGCGCCAGCAGCTCAACGGGAAGTCGAGTCACCGGGGAGCTGTTTTTT. Translation gives CASSSTGSRVTGELFF.